Below, one TCR beta chain is given with its context. Its specificity is not known. This sample was taken from a study of siplizumab effects on memory and regulatory T cells. Broader study findings: Siplizumab conditions gave an average of about 62% Treg-derived mappable alloreactive CD4+ clones, versus about 30% for controls. Alloreactive sequences whose origin lay in unstimulated CD4+ memory cells were significantly reduced by siplizumab.

The CDR3 consists of 15 residues. Between the trimmed V and J ends, which lost 4 bases and 3 bases, there was a span of 17 bases. The germline V gene has CDR1 SGHRS and CDR2 YFSETQ. Using immunoSEQ multiplex PCR, the repertoire was profiled, and TCRdb retains in-frame clones only, with some absent. The table has over 80,000 clones, 87% seen once. This receptor was obtained from a human donor in good health. The sequenced sample consisted of Tregs sorted from blood. V and J are TRBV5-1 and TRBJ2-7, with D maybe TRBD1 (5 bases). As DNA, the CDR3 is TGCGCCAGCAGCCTCCCCGGACATGATGTCTACGAGCAGTACTTC. It specifies CASSLPGHDVYEQYF. The full variable domain, in which reference TRBV5-1 and TRBJ2-7 provide the parts outside the CDR3, is KAGVTQTPRYLIKTRGQQVTLSCSPISGHRSVSWYQQTPGQGLQFLFEYFSETQRNKGNFPGRFSGRQFSNSRSEMNVSTLELGDSALYLCASSLPGHDVYEQYFGPGTRLTVT.